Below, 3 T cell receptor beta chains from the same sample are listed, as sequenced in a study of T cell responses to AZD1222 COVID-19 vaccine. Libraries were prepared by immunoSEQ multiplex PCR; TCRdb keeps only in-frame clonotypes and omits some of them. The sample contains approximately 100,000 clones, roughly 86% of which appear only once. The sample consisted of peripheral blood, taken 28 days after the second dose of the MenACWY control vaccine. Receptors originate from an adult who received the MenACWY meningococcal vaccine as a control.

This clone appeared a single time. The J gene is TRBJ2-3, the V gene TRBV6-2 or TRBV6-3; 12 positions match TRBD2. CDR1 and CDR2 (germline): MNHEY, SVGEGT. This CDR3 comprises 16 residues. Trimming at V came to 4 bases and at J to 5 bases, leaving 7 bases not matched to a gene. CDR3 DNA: TGTGCCAGCAGTTCTCGACTAGCGGGGGCGGAAGATACGCAGTATTTT. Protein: CASSSRLAGAEDTQYF.

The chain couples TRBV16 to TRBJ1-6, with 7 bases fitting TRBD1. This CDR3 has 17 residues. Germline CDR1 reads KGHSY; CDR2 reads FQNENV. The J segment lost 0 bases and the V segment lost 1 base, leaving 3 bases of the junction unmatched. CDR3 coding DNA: TGTGCCAGCAGCCAATTCAGGGGGTTCTCCTATAATTCACCCCTCCACTTT. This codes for CASSQFRGFSYNSPLHF. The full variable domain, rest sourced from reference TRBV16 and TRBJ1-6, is GEEVAQTPKHLVRGEGQKAKLYCAPIKGHSYVFWYQQVLKNEFKFLISFQNENVFDETGMPKERFSAKCLPNSPCSLEIQATKLEDSAVYFCASSQFRGFSYNSPLHFGNGTRLTVT.

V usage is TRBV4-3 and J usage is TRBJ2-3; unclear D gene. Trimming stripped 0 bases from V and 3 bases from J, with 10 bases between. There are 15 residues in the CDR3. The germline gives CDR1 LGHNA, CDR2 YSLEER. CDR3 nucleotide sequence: TGCGCCAGCAGCCAAGATATCGGGCAGACAGATACGCAGTATTTT. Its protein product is CASSQDIGQTDTQYF.